This T cell receptor (beta chain) was captured in a study of T cell repertoires in breast cancer (dated by TCRdb to 2016 to 2018). For the study in its entirety: Samples profiled in the study came from tumors, lymph nodes and peripheral blood lymphocytes of breast cancer patients, along with peripheral blood from healthy control donors. Most of the 21 patient tumors analyzed for shared TCRs were ER+/PR+. The controls were nine healthy donors whose age range was similar to that of the patients. On average, sequencing produced roughly 470,000 sequences per sample, which came to 9 to 10 reads per input cell. The study reasoned that TCRs shared between breast cancer patients would target shared antigens, given breast cancer's low mutational burden and rare common mutations. After being minced and digested with Liberase and DNase, tumors and tumor-involved lymph nodes were passed through 70-um and 40-um filters. Tumor-free lymph nodes were processed without enzymatic digestion, and Ficoll was used to separate blood samples. The investigation overall reported the following: Emulsion RT-PCR was regarded as qualitative rather than quantitative, because clone recovery was skewed by transcript abundance and primer differences. Around 18 TCR pairs were shared across seven or more patient tumors and rarely found in control blood, suggesting possible tumor specificity. Shared TCRs were encoded by various nucleotide sequences, which suggests selection and expansion based on antigen. Genuine antitumor clones may have been missed because singleton TCRs were discarded and only part of each tumor was sampled. Compared with tumor-free nodes, tumor-involved sentinel lymph nodes shared about fourfold more TCRs with matched tumor repertoires (about 7.7% versus 2%). TRBV7 predominated among shared TCRs, which may reflect tumor recognition or a mispriming bias from eight TRBV7 primers.

The CDR3 starts with the cysteine, ends with the phenylalanine, and has 15 residues. The read is trimmed to its CDR3 DNA, 45 bases read in frame from base 1. V lost 11 bases and J lost 5 bases; the stretch between them is 22 bases long. The germline V gene supplies CDR1 MNHNS and CDR2 SASEGT. About this clonotype: It lacks a known antigen. No much larger clone exists at a distance of one base, and base qualities are not known.

To prepare the library, emulsion pairing was applied. Unpaired genes were suppressed in a second nested PCR with blocking oligos, after which Illumina adaptors and barcodes were added in a third nested PCR. Each emulsion RT-PCR master mix contained about 4,500-280,000 T cells, with C-region, Stepout and V-region primers. The emulsions were generated using the Micellula Emulsion and Purification Kit, and the RT-PCR was run with Qiagen OneStep RT-PCR reagents. The pooled libraries were sequenced on an Illumina MiSeq using paired-end 2 x 250 reads. Regarding the original processing steps: In Galaxy, read pairs were joined and then clipped at the engineered overlap into separate alpha and beta files, and any unclipped reads were discarded. To assign alpha-beta pairs, the researchers used CompleteTCR, a MiTCR-based pipeline that relies on an R script to link chains sharing read cluster identifiers. TCR sequences observed only once, about 1-3.3%, were removed as potential sequencing errors. TCRdb handled the public reads itself, with Q25 trimming in fastp and clone calling in MiXCR, and kept productive beta chains. Under each unique CDR3 protein, matching rows form one entry showing the most common genes and DNA. The V and J calls and clone size are TCRdb's, not the authors'. The sample table records approximately 40,000 distinct CDR3 sequences; roughly 42% of these occur just once. Of the sample, 55% to 75% falls within the top ten clones.

Paired alpha-beta TCRs of CD8+ T cells were analyzed using an expanded emulsion RT-PCR method with primers for all TCR V genes. CD8+ T cells were isolated with a CD8 positive selection kit and were then incubated overnight in 8.5 to 10 IU/mL IL-2 prior to emulsion RT-PCR. The origin of this receptor is a pool of human donors with breast cancer or a healthy control (not recorded which). The sequenced material came from CD8+ T cells. Recombination joined TRBV6-1 with TRBJ2-1; the D segment may tentatively be TRBD1 or TRBD2, each giving 5 matched bases. The DNA sequence reads TGTGCCGGGACCATAGGGACCAGGAACAACAATGAGCAGTTCTTC. The resulting protein is CAGTIGTRNNNEQFF.